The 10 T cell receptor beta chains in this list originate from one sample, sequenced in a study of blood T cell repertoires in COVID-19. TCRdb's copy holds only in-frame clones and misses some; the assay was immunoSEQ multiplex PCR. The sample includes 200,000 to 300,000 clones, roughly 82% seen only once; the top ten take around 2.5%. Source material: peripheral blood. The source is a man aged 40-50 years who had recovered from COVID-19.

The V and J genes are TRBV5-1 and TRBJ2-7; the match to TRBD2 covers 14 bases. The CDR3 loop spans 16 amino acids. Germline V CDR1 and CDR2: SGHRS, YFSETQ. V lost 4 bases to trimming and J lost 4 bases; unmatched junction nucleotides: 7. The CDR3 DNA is TGCGCCAGCAGCCAGGGGACTAGCGGGAGTAGGTACGAGCAGTACTTC. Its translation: CASSQGTSGSRYEQYF. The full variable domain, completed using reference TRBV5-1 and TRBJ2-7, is KAGVTQTPRYLIKTRGQQVTLSCSPISGHRSVSWYQQTPGQGLQFLFEYFSETQRNKGNFPGRFSGRQFSNSRSEMNVSTLELGDSALYLCASSQGTSGSRYEQYFGPGTRLTVT.

DNA for the CDR3: TGTGCCAGCTCACCAACGTCAGGGGAATCACCCCTCCACTTT. Translating gives CASSPTSGESPLHF. This chain connects TRBV18 to TRBJ1-6, with a possible D match to TRBD1 (6 bases). V dropped 2 bases and J dropped 10 bases, with 12 bases sitting between them. This CDR3 region has 14 residues. CDR1 is KGHSH, CDR2 LQKENI, per germline.

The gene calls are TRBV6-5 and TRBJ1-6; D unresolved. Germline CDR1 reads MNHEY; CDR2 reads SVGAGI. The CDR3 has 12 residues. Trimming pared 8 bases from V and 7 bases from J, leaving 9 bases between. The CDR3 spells CASGRRNSPLHF. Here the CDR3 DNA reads TGTGCCAGCGGCAGAAGAAATTCACCCCTCCACTTT.

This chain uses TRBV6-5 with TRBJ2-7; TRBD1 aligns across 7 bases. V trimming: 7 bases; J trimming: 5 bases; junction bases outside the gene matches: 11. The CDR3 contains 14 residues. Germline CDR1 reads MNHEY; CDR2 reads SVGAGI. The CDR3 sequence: CASTPQGRGHEQYF. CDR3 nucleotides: TGTGCCAGCACTCCACAGGGGCGTGGACACGAGCAGTACTTC.

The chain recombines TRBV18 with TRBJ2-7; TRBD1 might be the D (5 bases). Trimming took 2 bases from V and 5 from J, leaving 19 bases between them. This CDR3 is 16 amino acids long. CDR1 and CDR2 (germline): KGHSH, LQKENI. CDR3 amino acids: CASSPAAGPPGDEQYF. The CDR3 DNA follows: TGTGCCAGCTCACCAGCCGCAGGGCCCCCCGGAGACGAGCAGTACTTC.

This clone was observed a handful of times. CDR3: CATGTGNSPLHF. The CDR3 region has the DNA TGTGCCACCGGGACAGGGAATTCACCCCTCCACTTT. V gene TRBV5-8 combines with J gene TRBJ1-6, with 9 positions matching TRBD1. In germline, CDR1 is SGHTS, CDR2 YDEGEE. After removal of 9 bases from V and 7 bases from J, the junction contained 2 bases not matched to a gene. The CDR3 has 12 residues.

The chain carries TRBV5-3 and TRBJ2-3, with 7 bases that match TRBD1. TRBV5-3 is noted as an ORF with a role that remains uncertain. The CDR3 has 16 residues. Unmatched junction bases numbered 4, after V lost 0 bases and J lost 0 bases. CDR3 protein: CARSLGPGQSTDTQYF. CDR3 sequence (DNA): TGTGCCAGAAGCTTGGGGCCGGGACAGAGCACAGATACGCAGTATTTT.

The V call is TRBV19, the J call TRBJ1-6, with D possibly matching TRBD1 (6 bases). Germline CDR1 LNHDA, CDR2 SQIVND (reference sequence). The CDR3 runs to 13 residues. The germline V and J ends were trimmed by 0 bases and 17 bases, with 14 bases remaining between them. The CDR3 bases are TGTGCCAGTAGTATAGATAGAACAGGGTTATTCCACTTT. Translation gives CASSIDRTGLFHF.

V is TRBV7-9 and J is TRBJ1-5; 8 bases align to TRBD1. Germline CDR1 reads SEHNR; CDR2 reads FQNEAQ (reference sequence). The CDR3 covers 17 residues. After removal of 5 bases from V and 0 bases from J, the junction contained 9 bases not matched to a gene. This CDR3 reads CASSRAGGWDSNQPQHF. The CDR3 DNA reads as TGTGCCAGCAGCCGCGCAGGGGGCTGGGATAGCAATCAGCCCCAGCATTTT. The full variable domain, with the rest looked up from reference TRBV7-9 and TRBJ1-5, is DTGVSQNPRHKITKRGQNVTFRCDPISEHNRLYWYRQTLGQGPEFLTYFQNEAQLEKSRLLSDRFSAERPKGSFSTLEIQRTEQGDSAMYLCASSRAGGWDSNQPQHFGDGTRLSIL.

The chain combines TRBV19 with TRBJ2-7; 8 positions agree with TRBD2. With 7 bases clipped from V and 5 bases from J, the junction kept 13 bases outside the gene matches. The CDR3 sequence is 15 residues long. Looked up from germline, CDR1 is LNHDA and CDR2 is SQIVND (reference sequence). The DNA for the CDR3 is TGTGCCAGTACAAACATTGCGGGGGGAACCGACGAGCAGTACTTC. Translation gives CASTNIAGGTDEQYF.